One sample yielded the 2 T cell receptor beta chains listed below, sequenced in a study of CD8 T cells in Susac syndrome. RNA was extracted with the RNeasy kit, and a quantity of roughly 0.5 to 1 ug was reverse transcribed using random hexamers. One entry per CDR3 protein results from TCRdb running MiXCR on the immunoSEQ multiplex PCR reads. The sample holds 150,000 to 250,000 distinct CDR3 sequences, roughly 96% seen once. The sample was CD4+ T cells from PBMCs. These receptors were taken from a human donor with multiple sclerosis.

The chain uses TRBV24-1 and TRBJ2-1; a possible D gene is TRBD2 (5 bases). Germline lookup yields CDR1 KGHDR and CDR2 SFDVKD. The CDR3 is 11 residues long. V gave up 6 bases and J gave up 13 bases, with 12 bases separating them. The CDR3 reads CATSSTGFQFF. In nucleotides, the CDR3 is TGTGCCACCAGTTCAACGGGATTTCAGTTCTTC.

CDR3 sequence (DNA): TGTGCCAGCAGACTGGCGCAGGGCGGGGAGACCCAGTACTTC. Its translation is CASRLAQGGETQYF. The V and J genes are TRBV12-3 or TRBV12-4 and TRBJ2-5; D is possibly TRBD1 or TRBD2 (5 bases each). The V end lost 6 bases, the J end lost 5 bases, and 16 bases lay between the germline ends. This CDR3 is 14 amino acids long.